This TCR beta chain is drawn from a study of early stage breast cancer tumors. Study background: About 80% of the 16 invasive tumors were ER+, PR+ and HER2-. Study outcomes and limitations: Most shared enriched TCRB sequences were commonly generated ones.

Assay used: immunoSEQ multiplex PCR; TCRdb lists only in-frame clones, some missing. This table holds 70,000 or so clones, 65% to 85% found once. As for this clone: Its antigen is undetermined.

This CDR3 is built from 11 residues. V lost 1 base to trimming and J lost 6 bases, with 5 bases between them. Germline CDR1 GTSNPN, CDR2 SVGIG (reference sequence). Sequencing was performed on blood. This TCR came from a person in their 40s with breast cancer. This chain uses TRBV30 with TRBJ2-3, with D perhaps assigned TRBD1 or TRBD2 (5 bases each). CDR3 DNA sequence: TGTGCCTGGAGTGGGGGGGATACGCAGTATTTT. Residues: CAWSGGDTQYF.